The rows below give T cell receptor beta chains drawn from one sample of a study of cytomegalovirus exposure and HLA in healthy donors. Assay: immunoSEQ multiplex PCR; the TCRdb copy retains only in-frame clones and omits some. The sample has fewer than 120,000 clones; about 80% are singletons. Material for sequencing was PBMCs. The receptors here all came from a woman in her sixties in good health and CMV-seropositive. The conserved cysteine and the conserved F or W are not part of the CDR3 here. The D gene is left open where the match is weak.

v_call	d_call	cdr3_length	j_call	cdr3_aa
TRBV10-3	.	13	TRBJ1-2	AISEWTSGMGGYT
TRBV10-3	.	12	TRBJ1-1	AISKTALNTEAF
TRBV6-1	.	9	TRBJ1-2	ASSLAYGYT
TRBV28	TRBD1	11	TRBJ1-2	ASSLPHHRGYT
TRBV19	.	13	TRBJ1-1	ASSSAGGASTEAF
TRBV19	.	10	TRBJ2-3	ASSRAPDTQY
TRBV5-5	.	14	TRBJ2-6	ASSLGTAGGANVLT
TRBV28	.	11	TRBJ2-7	ASSLLGVYEQY
TRBV2	TRBD1	18	TRBJ1-2	ASSDPTGGWPYEQSYGYT
TRBV18	TRBD2	12	TRBJ2-1	ASSPASGRWIQF
TRBV7-2	TRBD2	12	TRBJ2-1	ASSGGLAGLEQF
TRBV2	.	11	TRBJ1-1	ASSLSRDKEAF
TRBV9	TRBD1	12	TRBJ2-7	ASSVGTGAYEQY
TRBV5-1	TRBD1	15	TRBJ2-3	ASSSGQGYGGTDTQY
TRBV5-1	.	13	TRBJ2-2	ASSLSTGSSGELF
TRBV28	.	10	TRBJ1-1	ASSFGYTEAF
TRBV6-6	.	9	TRBJ1-1	ASMGGTEAF
TRBV19	.	12	TRBJ2-5	ASSREFPEETQY
TRBV6-1	.	13	TRBJ2-2	ASSDRGFNTGELF
TRBV7-2	TRBD2	14	TRBJ2-3	ASSSGLAGGVDTQY
TRBV7-9	TRBD1	15	TRBJ1-5	ASSFFNGGQGDQPQH
TRBV6-6	.	11	TRBJ1-5	ASNIEGGQPQH
TRBV6-5	.	12	TRBJ1-3	ASSLGGSGNTIY
TRBV6-5	.	14	TRBJ1-1	ASSYDLGGGRTEAF
TRBV5-1	.	13	TRBJ2-6	ASSLGGSGANVLT
TRBV19	TRBD1	12	TRBJ2-2	ASSIGTGGGELF
TRBV12-5	.	14	TRBJ2-2	ASGFILQANTGELF
TRBV18	.	10	TRBJ2-7	ASSPGGVEQY
TRBV10-1	TRBD2	14	TRBJ2-1	ASSEFGLAGENEQF
TRBV19	.	12	TRBJ1-2	ASNAATADYGYT
TRBV2	TRBD1	11	TRBJ1-1	ASSGQGKTEAF
TRBV6-5	TRBD2	12	TRBJ2-7	ATSGGLITYEQY
TRBV5-6	.	13	.	ASSGQIGPFYEQY
TRBV30	.	11	TRBJ2-6	AWSGSGANVLT
TRBV6-1	TRBD2	12	TRBJ2-7	ASSEAGGAYEQY